Here is one T cell receptor beta chain with its context. This sample is part of a study of patients and donors after allogeneic stem cell transplantation. TCRdb recomputed calls from the RT-PCR reads with MiXCR, one row per CDR3 protein. The table lists approximately 160,000 distinct CDR3 sequences, 30% of them singletons. This sequence was found in a human donor who was either an allogeneic HSCT recipient or a stem cell or donor lymphocyte infusion donor (not recorded which). It is not recorded whose cells these are; they may come from a transplant donor. Input material: blood, either unsorted or a sorted T cell fraction (not recorded which).

The CDR3 reads CASSYSWGEDEKLFF. DNA of the CDR3: TGTGCCAGCAGTTACTCGTGGGGGGAGGATGAAAAACTGTTTTTT. The chain joins TRBV6-5 to TRBJ1-4; TRBD1 might be the D (5 bases). This CDR3 is 15 amino acids long. The germline gives CDR1 MNHEY, CDR2 SVGAGI. V lost 0 bases to trimming and J lost 6 bases, with 11 bases between them.